These 10 T cell receptor beta chains originate from one sample sequenced in a study of blood T cells in healthy people across ages. A J-beta primer mix and a sample-barcoded 5' primer were used in a second PCR of about 7 to 12 cycles. TCRdb independently ran MiXCR on the 5' RACE reads; one entry per CDR3 protein. This sample has about 930,000 distinct CDR3 sequences, with 25% to 35% found just once. This same sample was also taken into another study, of T cells of mothers and their children.

Sequencing was done on a sample of blood. These receptor sequences come from a woman in her forties in good health.

Comments on this clonotype: This may be a read error: a much more frequent sequence differs by one nucleotide. The V call is TRBV15, the J call TRBJ2-7; 9 nucleotides line up with TRBD1. There are 17 residues in the CDR3. CDR1 is LNHNV and CDR2 is YYDKDF in the germline V gene (reference sequence). Trimming at V came to 4 bases and at J to 6 bases, leaving 16 bases not matched to a gene. The CDR3 loop is CATSKRKGTGMACEQYF. CDR3 coding DNA: TGTGCCACCAGCAAACGTAAAGGGACAGGGATGGCCTGCGAGCAGTACTTC.

The V and J genes are TRBV6-2 or TRBV6-3 and TRBJ2-7; no clear D. The V end was cut by 6 bases, the J end by 2 bases, with 11 bases between. The CDR3 is 13 residues long. Germline V gene lookup returns CDR1 MNHEY and CDR2 SVGEGT. Written as DNA, the CDR3 is TGTGCCAGCAGAAGGGTGTCCGCCTACGAGCAGTACTTC. Its translation is CASRRVSAYEQYF.

The rearrangement joins TRBV19 to TRBJ1-5, with D hard to call. Germline V CDR1 and CDR2: LNHDA, SQIVND (reference sequence). The CDR3 has 12 residues. Trimming took 0 bases from V and 6 from J, leaving 3 bases between them. The CDR3 nucleotides are TGTGCCAGTAGTATAGAGTTTCAGCCCCAGCATTTT. Translation gives CASSIEFQPQHF. The full variable domain, its missing parts supplied by reference TRBV19 and TRBJ1-5, is DGGITQSPKYLFRKEGQNVTLSCEQNLNHDAMYWYRQDPGQGLRLIYYSQIVNDFQKGDIAEGYSVSREKKESFPLTVTSAQKNPTAFYLCASSIEFQPQHFGDGTRLSIL.

The sample holds a few counts of this clonotype. The CDR3 DNA sequence: TGTGCCAGCAGTCTACACCGGAGGGAAGGAAACACCATATATTTT. This sequence encodes CASSLHRREGNTIYF. V gene TRBV6-1 combines with J gene TRBJ1-3; D uncertain. Germline CDR1 and CDR2: MNHNS and SASEGT. The CDR3 length is 15 residues. V was clipped by 5 bases and J by 4 bases, with 15 bases between them.

About this clonotype: A much larger clone is a single base away; this may be a read error. V and J are TRBV20-1 and TRBJ2-5; possibly TRBD1 or TRBD2 for D (5 bases each). V was trimmed by 6 bases and J by 1 base, leaving 15 bases between them. Germline V gene lookup returns CDR1 DFQATT and CDR2 SNEGSKA (reference sequence). The CDR3 loop spans 14 amino acids. CDR3 in DNA: TGCAGTGCGGGAGTCAGACAGACCCAAGAGACCCAGTACTTC. Its protein product is CSAGVRQTQETQYF.

To note about this clonotype: One base away lies a much larger clone, so this may be a sequencing read error. The V and J genes are TRBV4-1 and TRBJ2-5; D is unclear. Germline V CDR1 and CDR2: MGHRA, YSYEKL. CDR3 length: 13 amino acids. The DNA of the CDR3 is TGCGCCGGCAGCCAAGATCCGCAGGCTACCCAGTACTTC. Translating gives CAGSQDPQATQYF.

This sequence joins TRBV20-1 and TRBJ2-3, with TRBD2 matching over 10 bases. CDR3 length equals 15 residues. CDR1 is DFQATT, CDR2 SNEGSKA, per germline (reference sequence). Trimming removed 7 bases from V and 3 bases from J; junction bases left unmatched: 10. The CDR3, as DNA: TGCAGTGTCTTAGATCGTAGCGGGGGGACAGATACGCAGTATTTT. Amino acids: CSVLDRSGGTDTQYF.

The CDR3 DNA is TGCAGTGCCCATTGGAGACAGGGGTTGTGGGGCTACACCTTC. This gives the protein CSAHWRQGLWGYTF. The genes are TRBV20-1 and TRBJ1-2, with 8 bases that match TRBD1. The germline V gene has CDR1 DFQATT and CDR2 SNEGSKA (reference sequence). This CDR3 has 14 residues. V shed 6 bases and J 8 bases; nucleotides not matched to a gene: 14.

The chain combines TRBV12-3 or TRBV12-4 with TRBJ2-5; D possibly corresponds to TRBD1 (5 bases). With the DNA end fitting TRBJ2-7 better, the J assignment may be wrong. There are 14 residues in the CDR3. CDR3 DNA sequence: TGTGCCAGCAGTCCTCCTTCAGGGTGGTACGAGCAGTACTTC. Protein: CASSPPSGWYEQYF.

This clonotype was counted a few times. The V gene is TRBV6-5, the J gene TRBJ2-1, with D tentatively TRBD1 or TRBD2 (7 bases each). This CDR3 contains 15 residues. Trimming removed 6 bases from V and 10 bases from J, with 22 bases in between. Germline V gene data show CDR1 as MNHEY and CDR2 as SVGAGI. For the CDR3, the DNA is TGTGCCAGCAGCCGCGAGGGGGCGGGGGTTTGGGAGCAGTTCTTC. It specifies CASSREGAGVWEQFF.